These 11 T cell receptor beta chains were all obtained from the same sample, sequenced in a study of cytomegalovirus exposure and HLA in healthy donors (dated by TCRdb to about 2017). Receptor libraries were prepared by the immunoSEQ multiplex PCR assay. The table comes from immuneACCESS by way of TCRdb, which keeps in-frame sequences with V and J called. Part of the clones is missing from these tables; in studies checked, under half for an unresolved V gene and the rest for unknown reasons. The sample table lists some 330,000 clones, 86% of them with a count of one. The ten biggest clones cover more than 0.8% of the sample. The sample taken for sequencing was PBMCs. All receptors derive from a woman younger than 35 in good health and CMV-seronegative.

This clone was seen once. The chain couples TRBV9 to TRBJ2-3; TRBD2 might be the D (7 bases). With 0 bases removed from V and 4 bases from J, the gap between germline ends came to 15 bases. The CDR3 totals 16 residues. Germline loops: CDR1 SGDLS, CDR2 YYNGEE. The CDR3 reads CASSVAAGEGPDTQYF. CDR3 nucleotides: TGTGCCAGCAGCGTAGCTGCAGGGGAGGGCCCAGATACGCAGTATTTT.

The genes are TRBV2 and TRBJ2-5; D perhaps matches TRBD2 (5 bases). The V gene lost 8 bases and the J gene lost 2 bases, with 6 bases spanning the gap. Germline CDR1 SNHLY, CDR2 FYNNEI. The CDR3 contains 11 residues. The CDR3 bases are TGTGCCAGCGGGAGTCAAGAGACCCAGTACTTC. Protein: CASGSQETQYF.

Here the CDR3 DNA reads TGTGCCAGCAGTGACAATCCGGGACAGGGCCTCTACGAGCAGTACTTC. This codes for CASSDNPGQGLYEQYF. This chain connects TRBV6-1 to TRBJ2-7; 9 bases are shared with TRBD1. CDR1 MNHNS and CDR2 SASEGT come from the germline V gene. This CDR3 is built from 16 residues. V was pared by 3 bases and J by 3 bases, with 9 bases of the junction left unmatched.

J is TRBJ2-1 and V is TRBV7-9; TRBD2 matches 8 bases. The CDR3 covers 16 residues. Germline assignment: CDR1 SEHNR and CDR2 FQNEAQ (reference sequence). V lost 5 bases, J lost 0 bases, and 6 bases stayed unmatched. CDR3 bases: TGTGCCAGCAGCCCACTAGCGGCGAGCTCCTACAATGAGCAGTTCTTC. The encoded protein is CASSPLAASSYNEQFF. Full variable domain (remainder filled in from reference TRBV7-9 and TRBJ2-1): DTGVSQNPRHKITKRGQNVTFRCDPISEHNRLYWYRQTLGQGPEFLTYFQNEAQLEKSRLLSDRFSAERPKGSFSTLEIQRTEQGDSAMYLCASSPLAASSYNEQFFGPGTRLTVL.

This clone was counted between two and nine times. The V call is TRBV4-3, the J call TRBJ1-2, with D perhaps TRBD1 (6 bases). The CDR3 consists of 15 residues. CDR1 is LGHNA and CDR2 is YSLEER in the germline V gene. Trimming pared 0 bases from V and 7 bases from J, leaving 15 bases between. The CDR3 is CASSQDTTGTTGYTF. The CDR3 DNA is TGCGCCAGCAGCCAAGATACGACAGGCACTACTGGCTACACCTTC.

This chain uses TRBV27 with TRBJ2-1; 7 bases are a match to TRBD1. From germline, CDR1 is MNHEY and CDR2 SMNVEV (reference sequence). The CDR3 runs to 15 residues. After removal of 6 bases from V and 8 bases from J, the junction contained 13 bases not matched to a gene. The CDR3 loop is CASSPKAGGLHEQFF. The CDR3 region has the DNA TGTGCCAGCAGCCCCAAGGCAGGGGGTTTACATGAGCAGTTCTTC.

The J gene is TRBJ2-1, the V gene TRBV5-1; 13 bases fit TRBD2. Germline-derived CDR1 and CDR2 are SGHRS and YFSETQ. The CDR3 covers 17 residues. The V segment lost 4 bases and the J segment 0 bases; nucleotides outside the gene matches: 4. CDR3 DNA: TGCGCCAGCAGCCGGACTAGCGGGAGCCTCTCCTACAATGAGCAGTTCTTC. Its protein product is CASSRTSGSLSYNEQFF.

The chain is built from TRBV27 and TRBJ2-1; a possible D gene is TRBD1 (6 bases). CDR3 length: 14 amino acids. V lost 5 bases, J lost 7 bases, and 15 bases lay in between. Germline V gives CDR1 MNHEY, CDR2 SMNVEV (reference sequence). In nucleotides, the CDR3 is TGTGCCAGCAGTCCAGAGATTACAGGGAATGAGCAGTTCTTC. It encodes CASSPEITGNEQFF.

This rearrangement joins TRBV25-1 to TRBJ1-2; the match to TRBD1 covers 9 bases. The CDR3 totals 16 residues. Germline trimming cut 2 bases from V and 4 bases from J; bases unmatched to any gene: 8. CDR1 and CDR2 from the germline V gene are MGHDK and SYGVNS. The DNA for the CDR3 is TGTGCCAGCAGTGAAGGGACAGGGACCCTTTTCTATGGCTACACCTTC. Protein product: CASSEGTGTLFYGYTF.

The genes are TRBV7-8 and TRBJ1-2; D unclear. Germline V CDR1 and CDR2: SGHVS, FQNEAQ. V dropped 3 bases and J dropped 4 bases, with 15 bases sitting between them. CDR3 length: 15 residues. CDR3 sequence: CASSFSSRGAYGYTF. CDR3 bases: TGTGCCAGCAGCTTCTCCTCACGGGGTGCCTATGGCTACACCTTC. The full variable domain, rest sourced from reference TRBV7-8 and TRBJ1-2, is GAGVSQSPRYKVAKRGQDVALRCDPISGHVSLFWYQQALGQGPEFLTYFQNEAQLDKSGLPSDRFFAERPEGSVSTLKIQRTQQEDSAVYLCASSFSSRGAYGYTFGSGTRLTVV.

The V call is TRBV28, the J call TRBJ2-7; 10 nucleotides line up with TRBD2. The V segment lost 6 bases and the J segment 2 bases; nucleotides outside the gene matches: 7. The CDR3 is 15 residues long. Germline V CDR1 and CDR2: MDHEN, SYDVKM. This CDR3 is CASSRTSGNPYEQYF. CDR3 DNA: TGTGCCAGCAGCCGCACTAGCGGGAACCCCTACGAGCAGTACTTC.